The source of this TCR beta chain is a study of blood T cells in healthy people across ages. This clonotype came up many times. Together with a sample-barcoded 5' primer, a J-beta primer mix was included in a second PCR lasting about 6 to 11 cycles. Each CDR3 protein is one row after TCRdb ran MiXCR on the 5' RACE reads. The table lists approximately 1.5 million distinct CDR3 sequences, roughly 30% of them singletons. CDR3 size: 14 residues. CDR1 SGHAT and CDR2 FQNNGV come from the germline V gene. The ends were cut back, 5 bases at V and 8 bases at J, with 16 bases in the middle. The sequenced material came from blood. The chain combines TRBV11-2 with TRBJ2-1; D might be TRBD2 (5 bases). The sequence was collected from a woman in her twenties or thirties in good health. This CDR3 reads CASSPSSPRDEQFF. CDR3 in DNA: TGTGCCAGCAGCCCCTCTAGCCCTAGGGATGAGCAGTTCTTC.